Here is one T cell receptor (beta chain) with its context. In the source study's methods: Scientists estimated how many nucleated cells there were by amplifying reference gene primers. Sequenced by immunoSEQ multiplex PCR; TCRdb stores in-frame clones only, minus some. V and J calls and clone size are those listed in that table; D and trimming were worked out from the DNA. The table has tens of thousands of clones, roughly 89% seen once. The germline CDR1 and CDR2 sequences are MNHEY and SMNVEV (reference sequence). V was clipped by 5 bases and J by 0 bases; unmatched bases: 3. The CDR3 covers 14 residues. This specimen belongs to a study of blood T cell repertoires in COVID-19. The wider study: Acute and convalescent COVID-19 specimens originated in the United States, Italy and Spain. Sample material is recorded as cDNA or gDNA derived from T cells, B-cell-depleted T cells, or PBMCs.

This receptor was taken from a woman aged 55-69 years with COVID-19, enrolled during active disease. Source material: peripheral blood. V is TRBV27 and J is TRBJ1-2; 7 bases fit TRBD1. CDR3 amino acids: CASSLQGANYGYTF. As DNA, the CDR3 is TGTGCCAGCAGTCTCCAGGGGGCTAACTATGGCTACACCTTC.